The T cell receptor beta chain under discussion was sequenced for a study of vaccination and CD4 T cells after COVID-19. The CDR3 has 13 residues. V was cut by 7 bases and J by 5 bases, with 14 bases left in between. The germline V gene encodes CDR1 MNHNS and CDR2 SASEGT. CD4+ T cells that had been cultured provided DNA sequenced with the Oncomine TCR Beta short-read assay. The authors extracted genomic DNA from cultured CD4+ T cells. TCRdb ran MiXCR on the PCR reads and lists one entry per CDR3 protein. The sample includes 15,000 or so distinct CDR3 sequences, 65% to 75% of them seen just once. Turning to this clonotype: What it recognizes is unknown.

The sample's treatment: roughly 10-day PBMC culture with coronavirus spike peptide pools or control peptides (ViraFEST assay). PCR tests turned positive between March and December 2020, before US Alpha, Beta and Delta variants. Sample: CD4+ T cells from blood, cultured in vitro. The chain couples TRBV6-1 to TRBJ2-5; tentatively, D is TRBD2 (5 bases). This TCR derives from a human donor who had recovered from COVID-19. The CDR3 loop is CASKEGSRETQYF. The CDR3 DNA reads as TGTGCCAGCAAAGAAGGGAGTAGGGAGACCCAGTACTTC.